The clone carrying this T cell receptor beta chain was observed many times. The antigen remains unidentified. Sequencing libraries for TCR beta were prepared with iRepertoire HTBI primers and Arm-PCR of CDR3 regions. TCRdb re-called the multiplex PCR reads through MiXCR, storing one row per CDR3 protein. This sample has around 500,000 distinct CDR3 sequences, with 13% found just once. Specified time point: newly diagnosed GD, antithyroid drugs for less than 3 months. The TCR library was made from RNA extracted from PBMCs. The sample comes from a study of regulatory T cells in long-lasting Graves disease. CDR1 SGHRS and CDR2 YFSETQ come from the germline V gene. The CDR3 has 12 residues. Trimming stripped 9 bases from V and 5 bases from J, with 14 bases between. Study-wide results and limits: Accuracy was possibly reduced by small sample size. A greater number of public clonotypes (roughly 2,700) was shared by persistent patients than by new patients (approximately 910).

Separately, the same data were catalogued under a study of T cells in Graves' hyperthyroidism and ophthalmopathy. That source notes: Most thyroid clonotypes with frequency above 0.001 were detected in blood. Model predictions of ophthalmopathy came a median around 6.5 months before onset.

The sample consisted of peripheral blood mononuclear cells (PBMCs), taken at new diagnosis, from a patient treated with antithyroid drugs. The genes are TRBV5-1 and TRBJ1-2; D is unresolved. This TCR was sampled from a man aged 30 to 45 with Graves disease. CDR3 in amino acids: CATSGSSYGYTF. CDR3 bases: TGCGCCACCTCCGGGTCCTCTTATGGCTACACCTTC.